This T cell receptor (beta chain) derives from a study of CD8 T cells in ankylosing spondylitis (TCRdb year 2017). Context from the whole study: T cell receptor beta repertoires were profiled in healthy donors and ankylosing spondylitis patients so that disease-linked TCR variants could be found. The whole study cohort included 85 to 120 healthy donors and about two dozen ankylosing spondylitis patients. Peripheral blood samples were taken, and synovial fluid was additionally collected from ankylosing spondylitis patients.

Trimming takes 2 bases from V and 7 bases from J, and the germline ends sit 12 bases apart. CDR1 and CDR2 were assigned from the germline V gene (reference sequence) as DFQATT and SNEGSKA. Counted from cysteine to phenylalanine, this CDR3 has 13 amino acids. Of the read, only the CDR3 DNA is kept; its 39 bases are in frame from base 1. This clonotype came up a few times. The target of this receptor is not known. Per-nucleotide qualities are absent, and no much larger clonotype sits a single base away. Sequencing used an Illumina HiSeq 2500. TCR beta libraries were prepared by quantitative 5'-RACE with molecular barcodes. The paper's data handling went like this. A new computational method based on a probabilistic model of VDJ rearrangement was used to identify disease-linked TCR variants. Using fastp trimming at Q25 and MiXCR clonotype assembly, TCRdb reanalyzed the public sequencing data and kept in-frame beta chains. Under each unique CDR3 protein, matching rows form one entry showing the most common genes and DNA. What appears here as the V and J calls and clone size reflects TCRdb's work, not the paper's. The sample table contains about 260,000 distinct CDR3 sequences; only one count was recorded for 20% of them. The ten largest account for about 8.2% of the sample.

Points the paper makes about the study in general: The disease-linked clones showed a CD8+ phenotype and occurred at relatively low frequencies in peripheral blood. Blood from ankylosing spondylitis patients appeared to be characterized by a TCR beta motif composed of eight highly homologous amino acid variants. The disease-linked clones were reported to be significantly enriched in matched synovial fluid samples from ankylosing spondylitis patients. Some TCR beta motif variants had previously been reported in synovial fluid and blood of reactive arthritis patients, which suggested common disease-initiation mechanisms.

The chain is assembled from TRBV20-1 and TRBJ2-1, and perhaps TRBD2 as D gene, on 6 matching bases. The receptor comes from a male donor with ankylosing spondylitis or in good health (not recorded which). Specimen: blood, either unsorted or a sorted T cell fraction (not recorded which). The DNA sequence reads TGCAGTGCTAGACTAGCGTCGGGAAATGAGCAGTTCTTC. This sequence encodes CSARLASGNEQFF.